The 31 T cell receptor beta chains below were found in one sample sequenced in a study of cytomegalovirus exposure and HLA in healthy donors. Profiled with immunoSEQ multiplex PCR; TCRdb holds only in-frame clones, not every one. The sample holds roughly 300,000 clones, about nine tenths seen once. Sequenced input: PBMCs. The receptors come from a woman younger than 30 in good health and CMV-seronegative.

In its sample, this clone was seen a few times. The V call is TRBV4-1, the J call TRBJ2-1; D possibly corresponds to TRBD2 (5 bases). The CDR3 has 14 amino acids. From germline, CDR1 is MGHRA and CDR2 YSYEKL. Trimming removed 8 bases at V and 5 bases at J, with 16 bases between. CDR3 loop: CASRSPRGNNEQFF. CDR3 nucleotide sequence: TGCGCCAGCCGTAGCCCCCGGGGTAACAATGAGCAGTTCTTC.

The V gene is TRBV6-5, the J gene TRBJ2-6, with D uncertain. Germline values: CDR1 MNHEY, CDR2 SVGAGI. Trimming pared 6 bases from V and 4 bases from J, leaving 10 bases between. The CDR3 has 14 residues. This CDR3 is CASSQLSGANVLTF. The CDR3 DNA reads TGTGCCAGCAGCCAGTTGTCGGGGGCCAACGTCCTGACTTTC.

The V and J genes are TRBV19 and TRBJ2-7; tentatively, D is TRBD1 (5 bases). The V and J ends lost 7 bases and 6 bases respectively, with 22 bases between them. The CDR3 loop spans 15 amino acids. Germline V gene lookup returns CDR1 LNHDA and CDR2 SQIVND (reference sequence). CDR3 bases: TGTGCCAGTAAGATTGGGGCTCTAACGTCCGGCGAGCAGTACTTC. Protein product: CASKIGALTSGEQYF.

The chain carries TRBV6-5 and TRBJ2-7; 8 positions match TRBD1. This CDR3 is built from 12 residues. CDR1 is MNHEY and CDR2 is SVGAGI in the germline V gene. V lost 7 bases, J lost 6 bases, and 5 bases stayed unmatched. The CDR3 DNA reads TGTGCCAGCACTAATACAGGGGGCGAGCAGTACTTC. Amino acids: CASTNTGGEQYF.

The chain employs TRBV15 and TRBJ1-5; 10 bases align to TRBD1. Germline V gene sequence: CDR1 LNHNV, CDR2 YYDKDF (reference sequence). Trimming at V came to 2 bases and at J to 1 base, leaving 8 bases not matched to a gene. The CDR3 runs 18 residues. CDR3 region: CATSRRDRGERSNQPQHF. The CDR3 DNA follows: TGTGCCACCAGCAGACGGGACAGGGGCGAAAGGAGCAATCAGCCCCAGCATTTT.

The V and J genes are TRBV4-3 and TRBJ1-2; 9 bases are shared with TRBD1. Germline values: CDR1 LGHNA, CDR2 YSLEER. Trimming cost V 0 bases and J 8 bases; bases outside gene matches: 4. The CDR3 is 14 amino acids. The chain's CDR3 is CASSQDLQGAGYTF. CDR3 sequence (DNA): TGCGCCAGCAGCCAAGATCTACAGGGGGCGGGCTACACCTTC.

There are a few counts of this clone. This chain uses TRBV5-5 with TRBJ2-6; D perhaps matches TRBD1 (5 bases). The CDR3 covers 18 residues. The germline gives CDR1 SGHKS, CDR2 YYEKEE (reference sequence). Trimming took 4 bases from V and 1 from J, leaving 18 bases between them. The CDR3 sequence: CASSGRTLARSGANVLTF. For the CDR3, the DNA is TGTGCCAGCAGCGGGCGGACACTGGCCAGGTCTGGGGCCAACGTCCTGACTTTC.

This sequence joins TRBV7-2 and TRBJ2-7, with 10 positions matching TRBD2. The CDR3 has 17 residues. Germline assignment: CDR1 SGHTA and CDR2 FQGNSA. Germline trimming cut 5 bases from V and 5 bases from J; bases unmatched to any gene: 15. The CDR3 bases are TGTGCCAGCAGCCCAGCACTAGCGGGACCCGCCCGGGACGAGCAGTACTTC. It specifies CASSPALAGPARDEQYF.

This chain uses TRBV18 with TRBJ2-7, with TRBD2 matching over 7 bases. The V and J ends lost 0 bases and 3 bases, in that order; junction bases with no gene match: 11. The CDR3 sequence is 17 residues long. Germline V gene data show CDR1 as KGHSH and CDR2 as LQKENI. CDR3 sequence: CASSPPGVASGFYEQYF. In DNA, the CDR3 is TGTGCCAGCTCACCACCGGGGGTGGCTAGCGGATTCTACGAGCAGTACTTC.

The chain links TRBV5-5 to TRBJ2-3; the D gene is possibly TRBD1 (6 bases). CDR1 is SGHKS and CDR2 is YYEKEE in the germline V gene (reference sequence). The CDR3 totals 15 residues. Trimming stripped 4 bases from V and 0 bases from J, with 12 bases between. CDR3 DNA: TGTGCCAGCAGCGAAAGGACAGAGAGCACAGATACGCAGTATTTT. This encodes CASSERTESTDTQYF.

The chain couples TRBV2 to TRBJ2-7; 9 bases line up with TRBD2. Germline V gene lookup returns CDR1 SNHLY and CDR2 FYNNEI. CDR3 size: 14 residues. V was pared by 2 bases and J by 6 bases, with 5 bases of the junction left unmatched. CDR3 residues: CASSESAGGFEQYF. CDR3 nucleotide sequence: TGTGCCAGCAGTGAAAGCGCGGGAGGGTTCGAGCAGTACTTC.

The chain recombines TRBV20-1 with TRBJ2-7, with TRBD2 as a possible D gene (6 bases). The V end lost 7 bases, the J end lost 7 bases, and 14 bases lay between the germline ends. Germline CDR1 and CDR2: DFQATT and SNEGSKA (reference sequence). The CDR3 length is 11 residues. CDR3 loop: CSVGGVMEQYF. The CDR3 DNA follows: TGCAGTGTGGGGGGAGTGATGGAGCAGTACTTC.

The rearrangement joins TRBV6-5 to TRBJ1-1; 7 bases fit TRBD1. Germline values: CDR1 MNHEY, CDR2 SVGAGI. V trimming: 0 bases; J trimming: 3 bases; junction bases outside the gene matches: 4. The CDR3 has 15 residues. The CDR3 protein is CASSYSSRGHTEAFF. The CDR3 DNA sequence: TGTGCCAGCAGTTACTCGTCGAGGGGGCACACTGAAGCTTTCTTT.

The V and J genes are TRBV9 and TRBJ2-7; 7 bases map to TRBD1. The trim removed 4 bases at V and 4 bases at J, leaving 5 bases unmatched. In germline, CDR1 is SGDLS, CDR2 YYNGEE. The CDR3 contains 13 residues. The CDR3 DNA sequence: TGTGCCAGCAGCCCCCTGACAGGGTACGAGCAGTACTTC. As protein: CASSPLTGYEQYF.

In DNA form, the CDR3 reads TGTGCCAGTATCGCTAGCGGGAGTCGATCCTACAATGAGCAGTTCTTC. Protein: CASIASGSRSYNEQFF. The chain employs TRBV19 and TRBJ2-1, with 10 bases matching TRBD2. J was trimmed by 1 base and V by 7 bases; bases with no gene match: 7. This CDR3 has 16 residues. Germline CDR1 LNHDA, CDR2 SQIVND (reference sequence).

This clone has just a few counts. The V call is TRBV6-5, the J call TRBJ2-7; the D gene is possibly TRBD2 (5 bases). The germline gives CDR1 MNHEY, CDR2 SVGAGI. CDR3 size: 13 residues. The V end lost 5 bases, the J end lost 2 bases, and 10 bases lay between the germline ends. The CDR3 here is CASSAGITYEQYF. CDR3 sequence (DNA): TGTGCCAGCAGTGCCGGGATTACCTACGAGCAGTACTTC.

The rearrangement joins TRBV5-4 to TRBJ2-3, with D perhaps matching TRBD1 (6 bases). CDR1 and CDR2 (germline): SGHNT, YYREEE (reference sequence). The V end was cut by 1 base, the J end by 6 bases, with 15 bases between. The CDR3 extends over 15 amino acids. CDR3 nucleotides: TGTGCCAGCAGCTTGTCTGGGGCAGGGGAGGATACGCAGTATTTT. Its translation: CASSLSGAGEDTQYF. Together with reference TRBV5-4 and TRBJ2-3, the CDR3 gives the full variable domain: ETGVTQSPTHLIKTRGQQVTLRCSSQSGHNTVSWYQQALGQGPQFIFQYYREEENGRGNFPPRFSGLQFPNYSSELNVNALELDDSALYLCASSLSGAGEDTQYFGPGTRLTVL.

The chain carries TRBV28 and TRBJ2-1; no firm D call. V lost 6 bases and J lost 7, with 19 bases in between. The CDR3 sequence is 15 residues long. CDR1 is MDHEN, CDR2 SYDVKM, per germline. Written as DNA, the CDR3 is TGTGCCAGCAGACTCGGTTTGTCCCTCGGGAATGAGCAGTTCTTC. Amino acid sequence: CASRLGLSLGNEQFF. Full variable domain (remainder filled in from reference TRBV28 and TRBJ2-1): DVKVTQSSRYLVKRTGEKVFLECVQDMDHENMFWYRQDPGLGLRLIYFSYDVKMKEKGDIPEGYSVSREKKERFSLILESASTNQTSMYLCASRLGLSLGNEQFFGPGTRLTVL.

The gene calls are TRBV6-5 and TRBJ2-2; D is ambiguous. The length of the CDR3 is 11 residues. The germline CDR1 and CDR2 sequences are MNHEY and SVGAGI. The ends were cut back, 8 bases at V and 3 bases at J, with 4 bases in the middle. The CDR3 sequence is CASRYTGELFF. The CDR3 nucleotides read TGTGCCAGCCGGTACACCGGGGAGCTGTTTTTT.

This chain joins TRBV5-4 and TRBJ1-3; no clear D gene. The germline V and J ends were trimmed by 3 bases and 0 bases, with 13 bases remaining between them. CDR1 is SGHNT and CDR2 is YYREEE in the germline V gene (reference sequence). This CDR3 spans 16 amino acids. CDR3 DNA sequence: TGTGCCAGCAGCTCGACATCATCCTACTCTGGAAACACCATATATTTT. It is translated as CASSSTSSYSGNTIYF.

The chain carries TRBV11-3 and TRBJ2-1; 7 nucleotides align to TRBD2. The CDR3 is 18 amino acids. The V and J ends lost 4 bases and 5 bases, in that order; junction bases with no gene match: 17. CDR1 SGHNT and CDR2 YENEEA come from the germline V gene. The CDR3 spells CASSWRAGDLGNNNEQFF. The CDR3 coding sequence is TGTGCCAGCAGCTGGAGGGCGGGAGACCTCGGAAATAACAATGAGCAGTTCTTC.

This chain uses TRBV4-1 with TRBJ1-3; 8 bases are shared with TRBD1. Germline-derived CDR1 and CDR2 are MGHRA and YSYEKL. V lost 1 base and J lost 4; bases outside the gene matches: 9. The CDR3 length is 17 residues. The CDR3 loop is CASSQVHLTGAGNTIYF. The DNA of the CDR3 is TGCGCCAGCAGCCAAGTCCACCTGACAGGGGCCGGAAACACCATATATTTT.

The genes are TRBV2 and TRBJ1-2; 7 nucleotides agree with TRBD1. Germline-derived CDR1 and CDR2 are SNHLY and FYNNEI. J was trimmed by 6 bases and V by 5 bases; bases with no gene match: 12. The CDR3 runs to 15 residues. Written as DNA, the CDR3 is TGTGCCAGCAGTATTCTGAAGAGGGGGCAGGATGGCTACACCTTC. Translating it yields CASSILKRGQDGYTF.

This clone turned up a few times. The V gene is TRBV4-3, the J gene TRBJ2-7, with D possibly matching TRBD2 (7 bases). The CDR3 has 16 residues. V dropped 5 bases and J dropped 3 bases, with 20 bases sitting between them. Germline CDR1 is LGHNA and CDR2 is YSLEER. The chain's CDR3 is CASSRFQGTTIYEQYF. As DNA, the CDR3 is TGCGCCAGCAGCAGATTCCAGGGGACTACCATCTACGAGCAGTACTTC.

V usage is TRBV2 and J usage is TRBJ1-1, with TRBD1 as a possible D gene (6 bases). Between the trimmed V and J ends, which lost 7 bases and 0 bases, there was a span of 12 bases. CDR1 SNHLY and CDR2 FYNNEI come from the germline V gene. CDR3 length: 14 amino acids. In DNA, the CDR3 is TGTGCCAGCACCCGTGGGGGCCTGAACACTGAAGCTTTCTTT. This sequence encodes CASTRGGLNTEAFF.

The table lists this clone with a few counts. The genes are TRBV7-2 and TRBJ1-2, with TRBD1 matching over 7 bases. The germline V gene encodes CDR1 SGHTA and CDR2 FQGNSA. Losses at the gene ends were 3 bases for V and 7 bases for J; bases not matched to a gene: 5. This CDR3 has 13 amino acids. Written as DNA, the CDR3 is TGTGCCAGCAGCTTCAACGAGGGGGCTGGCTACACCTTC. It specifies CASSFNEGAGYTF.

The CDR3 here is CASSPGTENYEQYF. CDR3 sequence (DNA): TGCGCCAGCTCCCCCGGGACAGAGAACTACGAGCAGTACTTC. The gene calls are TRBV4-1 and TRBJ2-7, with 7 positions matching TRBD1. There are 14 residues in the CDR3. J lost 3 bases, V lost 8 bases, and 10 bases had no gene match. CDR1 MGHRA and CDR2 YSYEKL come from the germline V gene.

The chain is built from TRBV13 and TRBJ2-1; maybe TRBD1 (6 bases). Germline V gives CDR1 PRHDT, CDR2 FYEKMQ (reference sequence). The length of the CDR3 is 15 residues. V dropped 3 bases and J dropped 2 bases, with 11 bases sitting between them. The CDR3 reads CASSFVTGPYNEQFF. The CDR3, as DNA: TGTGCCAGCAGCTTTGTGACAGGACCCTACAATGAGCAGTTCTTC.

As for this clone: Within the sample, other DNA sequences also encode this same CDR3. The chain recombines TRBV27 with TRBJ2-7; 8 bases are a match to TRBD1. The trim removed 6 bases at V and 3 bases at J, leaving 4 bases unmatched. The germline gives CDR1 MNHEY, CDR2 SMNVEV (reference sequence). CDR3 length equals 13 residues. CDR3 residues: CASSPGQGYEQYF. In nucleotides, the CDR3 is TGTGCCAGCAGCCCCGGACAGGGCTACGAGCAGTACTTC.

In regard to this clone: The junction does not match germline at one end; this may be a read error. The V and J genes are TRBV20-1 and TRBJ2-7; D may be TRBD2 (6 bases). The CDR3 contains 9 residues. Germline assignment: CDR1 DFQATT and CDR2 SNEGSKA (reference sequence). Here the CDR3 reads CSAAPGLIF. The CDR3 region has the DNA TGCAGTGCTGCCCCGGGACTTATTTTC.

This clone showed up just a few times. The V and J genes are TRBV2 and TRBJ2-7, with D uncertain. Trimming removed 3 bases at V and 2 bases at J, with 8 bases between. The CDR3 is made up of 13 amino acids. CDR1 is SNHLY, CDR2 FYNNEI, per germline. The CDR3 protein is CASSEGSTYEQYF. As DNA, the CDR3 is TGTGCCAGCAGTGAGGGCAGTACCTACGAGCAGTACTTC. The full variable domain, in which reference TRBV2 and TRBJ2-7 provide the parts outside the CDR3, is EPEVTQTPSHQVTQMGQEVILRCVPISNHLYFYWYRQILGQKVEFLVSFYNNEISEKSEIFDDQFSVERPDGSNFTLKIRSTKLEDSAMYFCASSEGSTYEQYFGPGTRLTVT.